These 8 T cell receptor beta chains originate from one sample sequenced in a study of a mutant IDH1 vaccine in newly diagnosed glioma. Time point described: baseline, week 1 (first vaccination visit). Treatment in this sample: pre-vaccination baseline after standard-of-care therapy. Method: immunoSEQ multiplex PCR; TCRdb's copy keeps in-frame clones and lacks some. The table has roughly 70,000 clones, 83% seen once. Sequencing was performed on peripheral blood mononuclear cells (PBMCs), taken from a glioma patient treated with radiotherapy, temozolomide or both. These receptors were obtained from a woman in her late teens or twenties with glioma. Some clones in this sample may be carry-over from other donors' samples.

A single count supports this clone. V is TRBV5-4 and J is TRBJ2-1, with D possibly TRBD2 on 6 matching bases. CDR3 length equals 15 residues. Between the trimmed V and J ends, which lost 5 bases and 4 bases, there was a span of 16 bases. Germline assignment: CDR1 SGHNT and CDR2 YYREEE (reference sequence). The DNA of the CDR3 is TGTGCCAGCAGAATGTCCCCACGGGGGTACAATGAGCAGTTCTTC. Translating it yields CASRMSPRGYNEQFF.

The V and J genes are TRBV28 and TRBJ1-2; TRBD1 matches 8 bases. CDR3 length: 16 amino acids. Per germline, CDR1 MDHEN and CDR2 SYDVKM. V lost 1 base and J lost 4; bases outside the gene matches: 8. The CDR3 DNA follows: TGTGCCAGCAGTTTATCCCGGACAGGGCCGGGCTATGGCTACACCTTC. Protein sequence: CASSLSRTGPGYGYTF.

The CDR3 region has the DNA TGTGCCAGCAGTTTATCAGGGTTGCTTGGCTACACCTTC. Its translation: CASSLSGLLGYTF. The chain recombines TRBV28 with TRBJ1-2; a possible D gene is TRBD1 (5 bases). CDR1 and CDR2 from the germline V gene are MDHEN and SYDVKM. Trimming took 1 base from V and 7 from J, leaving 10 bases between them. CDR3 length: 13 residues.

The V gene is TRBV9, the J gene TRBJ1-1, with no clear D. The germline V and J ends were trimmed by 4 bases and 8 bases, with 12 bases remaining between them. From germline, CDR1 is SGDLS and CDR2 YYNGEE. The CDR3 covers 12 residues. The CDR3 protein is CASSSRTDEAFF. The CDR3 DNA is TGTGCCAGCAGCTCACGGACGGACGAAGCTTTCTTT.

The CDR3 spells CSVSASGSYEQYF. DNA for the CDR3: TGCAGCGTTTCGGCTAGCGGCTCCTACGAGCAGTACTTC. The V and J genes are TRBV29-1 and TRBJ2-7, with TRBD2 matching 7 bases. CDR1 is SQVTM, CDR2 ANQGSEA, per germline. V trimming: 5 bases; J trimming: 0 bases; junction bases outside the gene matches: 4. The CDR3 runs to 13 residues.

The chain carries TRBV2 and TRBJ1-3; TRBD1 is a possible D gene (5 bases). The CDR3 has 16 amino acids. V lost 6 bases and J 0 bases, leaving 15 bases between the germline ends. CDR1 and CDR2 (germline): SNHLY, FYNNEI. This chain's CDR3 is CASSIDSPISGNTIYF. The CDR3 DNA sequence: TGTGCCAGCAGCATCGACAGCCCCATCTCTGGAAACACCATATATTTT.

The chain links TRBV6-5 to TRBJ2-3; D uncertain. CDR1 is MNHEY, CDR2 SVGAGI, per germline. The CDR3 sequence is 14 residues long. The germline V and J ends were trimmed by 0 bases and 0 bases, with 4 bases remaining between them. The CDR3 sequence is CASSYSLSTDTQYF. Written as DNA, the CDR3 is TGTGCCAGCAGTTACTCGTTAAGCACAGATACGCAGTATTTT.

J is TRBJ2-7 and V is TRBV5-4; 8 nucleotides match TRBD1. The CDR3 runs to 14 residues. Germline-derived CDR1 and CDR2 are SGHNT and YYREEE (reference sequence). V trimming: 5 bases; J trimming: 2 bases; junction bases outside the gene matches: 6. The CDR3 spells CASSRTGNAYEQYF. CDR3 DNA: TGTGCCAGCAGTAGGACAGGGAATGCCTACGAGCAGTACTTC.